The TCR beta chain under discussion was sequenced for a study of T-cell reconstitution after alpha-beta-depleted transplantation in children. CDR1 is MGHRA and CDR2 is YSYEKL in the germline V gene. The CDR3 sequence is 18 residues long. Deletions cut 0 bases from V and 0 bases from J, with 15 bases between. This clonotype was seen many times. What it recognizes is unknown. Unique molecular identifiers featured in how the TCRbeta library was prepared. MiXCR was run by TCRdb on the PCR reads, yielding one entry per CDR3 protein. The data show just under 350,000 distinct CDR3 sequences, roughly 15% seen once. Study-level findings and limits: Surviving recipient T cells and thymic progenitors accounted for the high day-60 TCRbeta diversity observed in some patients. Once a year had passed after transplant, T-cell counts and diversity came mostly from newly produced T cells. About two months after transplant, alpha-beta T cells reportedly came from several hundred expanded graft clones.

This chain joins TRBV4-1 and TRBJ2-1; TRBD2 is a possible D gene (6 bases). This sample comprised PBMCs, mostly from graft donor cells, obtained 360 days after TCRalphabeta/CD19-depleted stem cell transplant. The receptor comes from a male patient aged 2-15 years who had a stem cell transplant for acute lymphoblastic leukemia, so the T cells may come from the graft donor. In DNA form, the CDR3 reads TGCGCCAGCAGCCAAGAAGCCAGCCGGGGGAGCTCCTACAATGAGCAGTTCTTC. Its protein product is CASSQEASRGSSYNEQFF.